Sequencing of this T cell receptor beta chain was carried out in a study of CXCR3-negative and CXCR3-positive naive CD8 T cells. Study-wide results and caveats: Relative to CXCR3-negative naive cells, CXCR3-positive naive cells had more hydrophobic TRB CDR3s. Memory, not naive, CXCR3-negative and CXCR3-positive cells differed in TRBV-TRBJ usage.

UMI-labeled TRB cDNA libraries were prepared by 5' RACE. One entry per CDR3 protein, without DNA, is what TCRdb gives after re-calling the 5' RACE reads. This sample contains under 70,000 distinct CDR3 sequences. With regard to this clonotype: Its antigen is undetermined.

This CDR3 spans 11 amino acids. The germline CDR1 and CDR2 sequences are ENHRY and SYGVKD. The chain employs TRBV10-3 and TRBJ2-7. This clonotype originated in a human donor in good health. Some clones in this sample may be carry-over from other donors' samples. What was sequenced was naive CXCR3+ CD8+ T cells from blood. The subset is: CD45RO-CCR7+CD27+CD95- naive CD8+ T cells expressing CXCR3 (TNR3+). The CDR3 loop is CAISESDEQYF.